This T cell receptor (beta chain) was retrieved from a study of blood T cell repertoires in COVID-19. With 6 bases clipped from V and 3 bases from J, the junction kept 5 bases outside the gene matches. CDR1 is KGHDR and CDR2 is SFDVKD in the germline V gene. This CDR3 has 14 residues. Libraries were prepared by immunoSEQ multiplex PCR; TCRdb keeps only in-frame clonotypes and omits some of them. The sample lists about 120,000 clones; approximately 90% were seen once. The rearrangement uses TRBV24-1 and TRBJ2-7; 9 bases map to TRBD1. Sample: peripheral blood. This clonotype was obtained from a human donor with active COVID-19. The donor label of this sample is uncertain. This CDR3 reads CATSNRDRDYEQYF. The CDR3 DNA is TGTGCCACCAGTAACCGGGACAGGGACTACGAGCAGTACTTC.